This T cell receptor (beta chain) is drawn from a study of T-cell reconstitution after alpha-beta-depleted transplantation in children. Preparation of the TCRbeta library was carried out with unique molecular identifiers. TCRdb called the PCR reads again in MiXCR, with one record for every CDR3 protein. This table has about 210,000 distinct CDR3 sequences, approximately 15% appearing once. Points from the study as a whole: Several hundred graft clones that had expanded were reportedly the source of alpha-beta T cells about two months after transplant. After one year, T-cell counts and TCRbeta diversity mostly came from new T cells. Some patients showed high day-60 TCRbeta diversity, which derived from surviving recipient T cells and thymic progenitors.

This CDR3 contains 11 residues. V shed 6 bases and J 9 bases; nucleotides not matched to a gene: 3. Germline lookup yields CDR1 DFQATT and CDR2 SNEGSKA (reference sequence). In regard to this clonotype: The antigen remains undetermined.

The TCR comes from a male patient between 2 and 9 years old who had a stem cell transplant for acute lymphoblastic leukemia, so the T cells may come from the graft donor. V and J are TRBV20-1 and TRBJ2-1; TRBD2 matches 9 bases. The sequences come from PBMCs, mostly from graft donor cells, collected 360 days after TCRalphabeta/CD19-depleted stem cell transplant. CDR3 nucleotide sequence: TGCAGTGCGCGGGGGGGCCTTGAGCAGTTCTTC. It is translated as CSARGGLEQFF.